This T cell receptor beta chain was sequenced for a study of blood T cell repertoires in COVID-19. Study in general: PBMCs, B-cell-depleted T cells, or T cells were the source of the cDNA or gDNA that made up the material.

Sequencing used immunoSEQ multiplex PCR; TCRdb keeps in-frame clones, though not all of them. The repertoire consists of around 120,000 clones, with about four fifths occurring once and the leading ten covering about 2.3%. V lost 0 bases to trimming and J lost 3 bases, with 18 bases between them. CDR3 length: 17 amino acids. Germline loops: CDR1 SGHRS, CDR2 YFSETQ. The sample holds one count of this clone. The rearrangement joins TRBV5-1 to TRBJ1-1, with D perhaps matching TRBD1 (6 bases). The TCR comes from a man between 70 and 80 years old with acute or convalescent COVID-19. The material sequenced was peripheral blood. The CDR3 DNA reads as TGCGCCAGCAGCTTGGTGGCCGGCAGGGGAGGGGACACTGAAGCTTTCTTT. It yields the protein CASSLVAGRGGDTEAFF.